This T cell receptor (beta chain) derives from a study of blood T cell repertoires in COVID-19. Overall study: Some COVID-19 samples were acute and others convalescent; all came from the United States, Italy and Spain. T cells, B-cell-depleted T cells, or PBMCs supplied cDNA or gDNA.

Original analysis: Amplification from reference gene primers served as the basis for estimated nucleated cell counts. Generated by immunoSEQ multiplex PCR, the TCRdb table keeps only in-frame clones and is missing some. The V and J calls and clone size are taken from that table; D and trimming were inferred from the DNA. Altogether about 150,000 clones are present, 75% to 90% being singletons, with the ten largest covering about 16%. This CDR3 region has 16 residues. Germline-derived CDR1 and CDR2 are LNHDA and SQIVND (reference sequence). Trimming removed 4 bases from V and 3 bases from J; junction bases left unmatched: 12.

What was sequenced was peripheral blood. The chain combines TRBV19 with TRBJ2-7, with TRBD2 matching over 7 bases. This TCR was recovered from a woman aged 40 to 50 with acute or convalescent COVID-19. Written as DNA, the CDR3 is TGTGCCAGTAGTAAGGCGGGAGCTCCCCCTGACTACGAGCAGTACTTC. Translating it yields CASSKAGAPPDYEQYF.